The entry below gives a single T cell receptor beta chain sequence along with its context. This clonotype was observed a handful of times. Its antigen specificity is not known. No much larger clonotype is one base removed from it; base qualities were not supplied. The data were taken from a study of blood T cells in healthy people across ages (dated by TCRdb to about 2015). The study in broad terms: Template switching captured roughly one uniquely barcoded TCR beta cDNA molecule per two T cells in model experiments. Age-related changes in TCR beta repertoire diversity were measured in the study by deep sequencing normalized with unique cDNA molecular identifiers. The donors were split into four age groups: young (average about 15 years), middle-aged (roughly 42), aged (approximately 60) and long-lived (over 80). To avoid experimental bias, donors of different ages were randomly spread across the sequencing lanes. Using the same blood draw, the study looked at two additional independent replicas of 1 million unique cDNA reads for two donors, one aged 18 to 30 and the other aged 80 or older.

Donors were roughly 40 systemically healthy Caucasian individuals from Russia aged roughly 6 to 100 years. Each donor gave 8 to 10 milliliters of peripheral blood, drawn into EDTA-treated Vacutainer tubes. Ficoll-Paque density-gradient centrifugation was used to isolate PBMCs, with at least 6 million per sample. Total RNA was extracted from PBMCs with Trizol reagent, with at least 6 micrograms obtained per sample. For every donor, an aliquot of PBMCs went through flow cytometry to measure the percentages of naive CD45RAhigh/CD27high T cells. Via the germline V gene (reference sequence), CDR1 is MNHEY and CDR2 SMNVEV. The CDR3, from cysteine to phenylalanine, totals 14 residues. Only the CDR3 DNA stays, 42 bases, in frame from base 1. V ends up 6 bases short and J 4 bases short, with an unmatched junction base count of 6. Broader findings and caveats from the paper: Because donor CMV infection status was unknown, age-related changes in expanded clonotypes were potentially confounded. Estimates of total diversity based on one million sequenced T cells were considered lower bounds and underestimates. Conclusive comparison of naive and antigen-experienced compartments was prevented by the profiling of bulk unsorted PBMCs. As age increased, observed TCR beta diversity per million T cells dropped in a roughly linear way, and a significant reduction was already evident by age roughly 36. Observed TCR beta diversity correlated strongly with the percentage of naive T cells measured by flow cytometry. Compared with the aged group, the long-lived group had more naive CD4+ T cells, fewer expanded clones and increased TCR diversity, a pattern suggesting age selection.

Receptors were amplified or captured by 5' RACE. Sequencing relied on an Illumina HiSeq 2500. A second 7 to 11 cycle PCR used a sample-barcoded 5' primer and a J-beta primer mix. A template-switch 5' adaptor carrying 12 random nucleotides introduced a unique molecular identifier onto each TCR beta cDNA molecule. Each sample yielded at least 3 million CDR3-containing paired-end reads. All of the RNA was converted into first-strand cDNA using the Mint cDNA synthesis kit, with a TRBC-specific oligonucleotide serving as the primer. Following uracil-DNA glycosylase treatment, a first 18-cycle PCR with universal primers M1SS and BC2_uni_R was performed on all cDNA. The authors' analysis ran thus. For normalization, 1 million high-quality reads were randomly selected from each sample, with every read carrying a distinct molecular identifier. Instead of being binned into consensus sequences, reads with shared molecular identifiers were discarded. MiTCR, run with a Q25 quality threshold and the strictest error-elimination algorithm, handled CDR3 identification, clonotype clustering and error correction. Lower-bound total TCR beta diversity was estimated with a nonparametric unseen species model using Euler transformation. TCRdb ran its own pipeline on the public reads, namely fastp trimming at Q25 and MiXCR clone calling, and kept in-frame beta chains. Rows with a matching CDR3 protein are joined into one entry that keeps the most common DNA and genes. The V and J calls and clone size are TCRdb's, not the authors'. The sample profile shows more than 700,000 distinct CDR3 sequences; about 48% of them were found once. About two fifths of the sample rests with the top ten.

The origin of this receptor is an elderly man in good health. The sequenced sample was blood. The V and J segments used are TRBV27 and TRBJ2-7, with 10 bases matching TRBD1. The CDR3 region reads CASSKDRGKYEQYF. In nucleotide form, the sequence is TGTGCCAGCAGCAAGGACAGGGGGAAATACGAGCAGTACTTC.